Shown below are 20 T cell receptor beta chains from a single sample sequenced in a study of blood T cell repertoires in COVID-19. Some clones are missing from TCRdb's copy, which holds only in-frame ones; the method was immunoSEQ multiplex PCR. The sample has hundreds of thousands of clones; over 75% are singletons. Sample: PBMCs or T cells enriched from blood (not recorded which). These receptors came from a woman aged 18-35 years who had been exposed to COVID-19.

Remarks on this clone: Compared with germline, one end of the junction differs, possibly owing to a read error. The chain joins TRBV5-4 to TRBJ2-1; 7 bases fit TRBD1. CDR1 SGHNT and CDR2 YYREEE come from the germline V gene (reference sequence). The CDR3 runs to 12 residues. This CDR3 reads CASSFGTVSRVF. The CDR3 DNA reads TGTGCCAGCAGCTTCGGGACAGTTAGTAGGGTCTTC.

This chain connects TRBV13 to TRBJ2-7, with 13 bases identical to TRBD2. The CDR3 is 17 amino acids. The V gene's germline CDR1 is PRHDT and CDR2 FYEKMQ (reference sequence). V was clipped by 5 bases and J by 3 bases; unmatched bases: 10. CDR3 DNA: TGTGCCAGCAGCCCTGGACTAGCGGGGGCTTTAGGCTACGAGCAGTACTTC. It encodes CASSPGLAGALGYEQYF. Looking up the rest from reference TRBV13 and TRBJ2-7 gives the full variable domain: AAGVIQSPRHLIKEKRETATLKCYPIPRHDTVYWYQQGPGQDPQFLISFYEKMQSDKGSIPDRFSAQQFSDYHSELNMSSLELGDSALYFCASSPGLAGALGYEQYFGPGTRLTVT.

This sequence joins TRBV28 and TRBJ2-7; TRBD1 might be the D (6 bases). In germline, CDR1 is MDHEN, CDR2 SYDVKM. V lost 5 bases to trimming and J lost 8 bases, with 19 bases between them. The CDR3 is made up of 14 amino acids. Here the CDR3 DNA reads TGTGCCAGCAGTCGGCAGGGGCCGACTTACCAGCAGTACTTC. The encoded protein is CASSRQGPTYQQYF.

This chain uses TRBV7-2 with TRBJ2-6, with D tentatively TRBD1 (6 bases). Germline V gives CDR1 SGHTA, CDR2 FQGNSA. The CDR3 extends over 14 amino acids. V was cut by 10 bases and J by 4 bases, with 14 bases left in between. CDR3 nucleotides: TGTGCCACCCGCTCCGGGACAGGGGCCAACGTCCTGACTTTC. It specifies CATRSGTGANVLTF.

CDR3 in DNA: TGTGCCAGCACCATGGGGGGGAACACTGAAGCTTTCTTT. Its translation is CASTMGGNTEAFF. The chain uses TRBV14 and TRBJ1-1; tentative D call: TRBD1 (5 bases). V lost 7 bases, J lost 1 base, and 10 bases lay in between. Germline V gene data show CDR1 as SGHDN and CDR2 as FVKESK. The CDR3 contains 13 residues. Based on the CDR3 plus reference TRBV14 and TRBJ1-1, the full variable domain is EAGVTQFPSHSVIEKGQTVTLRCDPISGHDNLYWYRRVMGKEIKFLLHFVKESKQDESGMPNNRFLAERTGGTYSTLKVQPAELEDSGVYFCASTMGGNTEAFFGQGTRLTVV.

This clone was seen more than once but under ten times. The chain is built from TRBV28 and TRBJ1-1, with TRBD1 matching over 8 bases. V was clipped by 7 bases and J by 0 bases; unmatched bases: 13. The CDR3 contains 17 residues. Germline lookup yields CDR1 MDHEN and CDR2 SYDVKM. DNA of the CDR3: TGTGCCAGCACCCCTCAATGGGACAGGAGTATGAACACTGAAGCTTTCTTT. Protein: CASTPQWDRSMNTEAFF.

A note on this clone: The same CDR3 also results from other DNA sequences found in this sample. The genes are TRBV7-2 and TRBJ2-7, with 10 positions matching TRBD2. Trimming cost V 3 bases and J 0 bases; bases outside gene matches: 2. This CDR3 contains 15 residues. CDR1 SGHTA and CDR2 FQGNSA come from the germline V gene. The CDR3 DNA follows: TGTGCCAGCAGCTTCAGGACTAGCGGCTCCTACGAGCAGTACTTC. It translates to CASSFRTSGSYEQYF.

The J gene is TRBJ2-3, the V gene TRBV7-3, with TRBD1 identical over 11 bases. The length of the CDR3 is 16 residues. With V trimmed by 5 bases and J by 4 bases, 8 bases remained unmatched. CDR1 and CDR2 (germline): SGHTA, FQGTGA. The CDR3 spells CASSVARDRGSDTQYF. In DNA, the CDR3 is TGTGCCAGCAGCGTAGCCCGGGACAGGGGGTCAGATACGCAGTATTTT. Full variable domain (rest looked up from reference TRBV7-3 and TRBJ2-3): GAGVSQTPSNKVTEKGKYVELRCDPISGHTALYWYRQSLGQGPEFLIYFQGTGAADDSGLPNDRFFAVRPEGSVSTLKIQRTERGDSAVYLCASSVARDRGSDTQYFGPGTRLTVL.

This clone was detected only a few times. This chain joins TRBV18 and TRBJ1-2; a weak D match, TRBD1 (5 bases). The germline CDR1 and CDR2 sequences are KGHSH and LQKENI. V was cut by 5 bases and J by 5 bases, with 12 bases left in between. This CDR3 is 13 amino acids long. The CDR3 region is CASSAGTFYGYTF. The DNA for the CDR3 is TGTGCCAGCTCAGCAGGGACTTTTTATGGCTACACCTTC.

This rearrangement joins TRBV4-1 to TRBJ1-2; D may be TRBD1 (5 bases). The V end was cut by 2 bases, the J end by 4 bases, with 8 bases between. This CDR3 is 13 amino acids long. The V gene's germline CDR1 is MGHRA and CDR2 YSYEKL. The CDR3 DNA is TGCGCCAGCAGCCAACGGGACTTCTATGGCTACACCTTC. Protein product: CASSQRDFYGYTF.

The CDR3, as DNA: TGTGCCAGCAGCTTGGCTGTTTCCTACGAGCAGTACTTC. Amino acids: CASSLAVSYEQYF. J is TRBJ2-7 and V is TRBV5-5; no clear D gene. The V end lost 0 bases, the J end lost 1 base, and 5 bases lay between the germline ends. The CDR3 loop spans 13 amino acids. The germline CDR1 and CDR2 sequences are SGHKS and YYEKEE (reference sequence). The whole variable domain, remainder taken from reference TRBV5-5 and TRBJ2-7, is DAGVTQSPTHLIKTRGQQVTLRCSPISGHKSVSWYQQVLGQGPQFIFQYYEKEERGRGNFPDRFSARQFPNYSSELNVNALLLGDSALYLCASSLAVSYEQYFGPGTRLTVT.

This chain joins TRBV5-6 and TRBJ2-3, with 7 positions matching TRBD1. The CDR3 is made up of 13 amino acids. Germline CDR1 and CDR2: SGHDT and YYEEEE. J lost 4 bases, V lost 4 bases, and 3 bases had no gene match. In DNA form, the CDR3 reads TGTGCCAGCAGCCCCGACAGGGCAGATACGCAGTATTTT. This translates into CASSPDRADTQYF.

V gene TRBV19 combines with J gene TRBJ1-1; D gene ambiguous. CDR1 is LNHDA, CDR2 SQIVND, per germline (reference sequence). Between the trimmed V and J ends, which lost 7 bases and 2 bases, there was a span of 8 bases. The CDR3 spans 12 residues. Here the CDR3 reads CASKSKNTEAFF. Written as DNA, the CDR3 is TGTGCCAGTAAGAGCAAAAACACTGAAGCTTTCTTT.

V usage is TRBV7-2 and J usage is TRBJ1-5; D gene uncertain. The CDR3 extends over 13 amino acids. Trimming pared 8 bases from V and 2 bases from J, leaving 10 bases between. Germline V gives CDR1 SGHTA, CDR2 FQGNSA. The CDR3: CASGEMGNQPQHF. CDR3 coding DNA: TGTGCCAGCGGGGAGATGGGCAATCAGCCCCAGCATTTT.

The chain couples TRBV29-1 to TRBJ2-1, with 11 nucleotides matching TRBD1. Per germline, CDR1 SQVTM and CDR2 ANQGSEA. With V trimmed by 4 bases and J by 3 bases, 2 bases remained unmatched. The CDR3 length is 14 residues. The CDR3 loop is CSVGTGGNYNEQFF. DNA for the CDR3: TGCAGCGTTGGGACAGGGGGCAACTACAATGAGCAGTTCTTC.

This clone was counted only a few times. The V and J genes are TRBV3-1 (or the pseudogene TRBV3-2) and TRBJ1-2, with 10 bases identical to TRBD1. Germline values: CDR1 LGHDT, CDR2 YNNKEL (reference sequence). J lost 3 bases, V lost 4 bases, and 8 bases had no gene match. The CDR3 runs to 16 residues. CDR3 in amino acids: CASSRSPGTGDYGYTF. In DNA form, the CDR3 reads TGTGCCAGCAGCCGATCTCCCGGGACAGGGGACTATGGCTACACCTTC.

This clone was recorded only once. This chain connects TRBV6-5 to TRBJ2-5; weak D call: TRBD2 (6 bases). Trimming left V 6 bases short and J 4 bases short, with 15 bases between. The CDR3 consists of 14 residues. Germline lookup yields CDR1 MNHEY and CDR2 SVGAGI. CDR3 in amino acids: CASRYGSRGETQYF. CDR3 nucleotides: TGTGCCAGCAGGTATGGGTCGCGGGGAGAGACCCAGTACTTC.

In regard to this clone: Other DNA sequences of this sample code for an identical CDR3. The CDR3 reads CASSLGESYEQYF. The CDR3, as DNA: TGTGCCAGCAGCTTAGGGGAGTCCTACGAGCAGTACTTC. V is TRBV7-9 and J is TRBJ2-7; possibly TRBD2 for D (5 bases). CDR1 and CDR2 (germline): SEHNR, FQNEAQ (reference sequence). The CDR3 is 13 amino acids. Trimming removed 1 base at V and 1 base at J, with 5 bases between.

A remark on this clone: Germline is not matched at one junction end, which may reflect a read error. CDR3 bases: TGTGCCAGCAGTCTAGCGTACTCCTACGAGCAGTACTTC. Its translation: CASSLAYSYEQYF. The chain links TRBV12-3 or TRBV12-4 to TRBJ2-7; D perhaps matches TRBD2 (6 bases). The CDR3 extends over 13 amino acids.

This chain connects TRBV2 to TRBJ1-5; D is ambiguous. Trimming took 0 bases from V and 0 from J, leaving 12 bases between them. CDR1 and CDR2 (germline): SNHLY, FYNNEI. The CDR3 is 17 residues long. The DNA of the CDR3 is TGTGCCAGCAGTGAAGCGTCTAGGCCTGATAGCAATCAGCCCCAGCATTTT. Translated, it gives CASSEASRPDSNQPQHF.